The rows below give T cell receptor beta chains drawn from one sample of a study of cytomegalovirus exposure and HLA in healthy donors. Sequencing was performed with immunoSEQ multiplex PCR; in TCRdb, only in-frame clones are kept and a portion is missing. The table has some 100,000 clones, 65% to 80% seen once; the top ten hold under 3.5%. The sample was PBMCs. All receptors come from a female donor in good health and CMV-seropositive. Each CDR3 is given with its conserved first and last residue. The order of the fields is V gene, J gene, CDR3 protein.

TRBV4-2,TRBJ2-5,CASSQLRDYRETQYF
TRBV4-1,TRBJ2-3,CASSPTASTDTQYF
TRBV19,TRBJ2-1,CASSRLGWGHQRDSYNEQFF
TRBV28,TRBJ1-1,CASSPPNTEAFF
TRBV4-1,TRBJ2-1,CASIPQIGAYNEQFF
TRBV4-2,TRBJ2-3,CASSQDFAGGPTDTQYF
TRBV9,TRBJ2-5,CASSRTTGEETQYF
TRBV2,TRBJ1-1,CASLRTGGWTEAFF
TRBV10-3,TRBJ2-5,CAIAGREGETQYF
TRBV9,TRBJ2-7,CASSVDSGTYEQYF
TRBV28,TRBJ1-2,CASRSDRTNGYTF
TRBV13,TRBJ2-7,CASSYSQGTANKQYF
TRBV20-1,TRBJ2-1,CSASLENEQFF
TRBV28,TRBJ1-2,CASSLNSFYGYTF
TRBV7-6,TRBJ2-1,CASSLGGWEGADEQFF
TRBV2,TRBJ2-6,CASSAQGAGANVLTF
TRBV6-6,TRBJ2-1,CASIPLASHYNEQFF
TRBV4-3,TRBJ2-1,CASSQDRGGAGPAPSFF
TRBV30,TRBJ2-5,CAWRYPGQGQETQYF
TRBV9,TRBJ1-1,CASSVRGRANTEAFF
TRBV10-2,TRBJ2-7,CASSEPGTGGSYEQYF
TRBV30,TRBJ1-1,CAWRGDRGRAAFF
TRBV7-9,TRBJ1-1,CASSLEAPTGNTEAFF
TRBV18,TRBJ1-1,CASSEHQGQDTEAFF
TRBV10-3,TRBJ2-5,CAISERLGGQETQYF
TRBV27,TRBJ2-1,CASSLWREGHNEQFF
TRBV12-5,TRBJ2-3,CASGPGTGASDTQYF
TRBV5-4,TRBJ2-7,CASSLSGQGSSYEQYF
TRBV7-2,TRBJ2-7,CASSNYRGDVYEQYF
TRBV7-8,TRBJ2-2,CASSPRDAFGELFF
TRBV13,TRBJ2-2,CASSLEVWGHTGELFF
TRBV6-5,TRBJ1-4,CASSPGQAREKLFF
TRBV25-1,TRBJ2-7,CASSGKRGSVQYF
TRBV6-5,TRBJ1-1,CASSFDRGLVEAFF